This T cell receptor (beta chain) stems from a study of long-term antiretroviral therapy in people with HIV. Findings and limits, study-wide: Repertoires from HIV showed CDR3 length ranges narrower than those of controls.

Worth noting for this clone: Its antigen is unknown.

immunoSEQ v3.0 was run at survey level. Clones were read by immunoSEQ multiplex PCR, and TCRdb kept only the in-frame ones, dropping some. The sample includes tens of thousands of clones, roughly 84% seen only once; the top ten take more than 4.5%. The starting material was unsorted PBMCs, obtained approximately 2.7 years before starting antiretroviral therapy. The receptor was isolated from a woman in her 30s with HIV.

CDR3: CAWSVTTGTTEAFF. In DNA, the CDR3 is TGTGCCTGGAGCGTAACGACAGGAACCACTGAAGCTTTCTTT. The V call is TRBV30, the J call TRBJ1-1; tentative D call: TRBD1 (6 bases). CDR1 and CDR2 from the germline V gene are GTSNPN and SVGIG (reference sequence). V was trimmed by 3 bases and J by 4 bases, leaving 15 bases between them. There are 14 residues in the CDR3.